Presented here are 12 T cell receptor beta chains from one specimen sequenced in a study of T cell responses to AZD1222 COVID-19 vaccine. Clones were read by immunoSEQ multiplex PCR, and TCRdb kept only the in-frame ones, dropping some. The table has roughly 80,000 clones, about 92% seen once. Sequenced here: peripheral blood, sampled on day 0 of AZD1222 vaccination. Receptors were obtained from an adult in good health.

This sequence joins TRBV3-1 (or the pseudogene TRBV3-2) and TRBJ2-4; D unclear. CDR1 and CDR2 (germline): LGHDT, YNNKEL (reference sequence). The ends were cut back, 5 bases at V and 9 bases at J, with 11 bases in the middle. The CDR3 extends over 12 amino acids. CDR3 DNA: TGTGCCAGCAGCATGGGAAAGGGCATTCAGTACTTC. Translation: CASSMGKGIQYF.

This clone was recorded only once. The rearrangement uses TRBV24-1 and TRBJ2-3, with 9 bases identical to TRBD2. Germline loops: CDR1 KGHDR, CDR2 SFDVKD. J gave up 5 bases and V 4 bases, and 9 bases lay outside the gene matches. CDR3 size: 16 residues. Here the CDR3 reads CATSDQLAGDLDTQYF. The CDR3 nucleotides read TGTGCCACCAGTGACCAACTAGCGGGTGATTTAGATACGCAGTATTTT.

The gene calls are TRBV2 and TRBJ2-1; 11 bases fit TRBD2. V dropped 6 bases and J dropped 4; count of bases not matched to a gene: 8. The CDR3 is 16 residues long. Germline-derived CDR1 and CDR2 are SNHLY and FYNNEI. The CDR3 is CASSPTTSGIYNEQFF. CDR3 DNA: TGTGCCAGCAGCCCCACGACTAGCGGGATATACAATGAGCAGTTCTTC.

This chain uses TRBV18 with TRBJ1-2; D unclear. V shed 4 bases and J shed 7 bases, with 10 bases lying between them. From germline, CDR1 is KGHSH and CDR2 LQKENI. The CDR3 length is 12 residues. The CDR3 region has the DNA TGTGCCAGCTCACAGGACCGCCGTGGCTACACCTTC. It codes for CASSQDRRGYTF.

The chain joins TRBV7-8 to TRBJ1-1; 10 positions agree with TRBD1. The germline V gene has CDR1 SGHVS and CDR2 FQNEAQ. The CDR3 runs 14 residues. The J segment lost 3 bases and the V segment lost 5 bases, leaving 3 bases of the junction unmatched. The DNA of the CDR3 is TGTGCCAGCAGCCCGGGGACAGGGGACACTGAAGCTTTCTTT. This sequence encodes CASSPGTGDTEAFF.

The genes are TRBV7-3 and TRBJ1-6; 7 positions match TRBD1. Germline CDR1 is SGHTA and CDR2 is FQGTGA. CDR3 length: 15 amino acids. The V gene end was trimmed by 4 bases and the J gene end by 7 bases; junction bases not matched to a gene: 7. In DNA form, the CDR3 reads TGTGCCAGCAGCTACACACAGGGGTGGAATTCACCCCTCCACTTT. Its protein product is CASSYTQGWNSPLHF.

This clone was recorded only once. The rearrangement uses TRBV4-2 and TRBJ1-1; 7 positions match TRBD1. J gave up 6 bases and V 4 bases, and 8 bases lay outside the gene matches. The CDR3 covers 14 residues. Germline lookup yields CDR1 LGHNA and CDR2 YNFKEQ. The CDR3 DNA reads TGTGCCAGCAGCCCTACAGGGGTTGGGGCTGAAGCTTTCTTT. Translating it yields CASSPTGVGAEAFF.

The chain links TRBV24-1 to TRBJ2-1; TRBD2 aligns across 11 bases. V was clipped by 5 bases and J by 10 bases; unmatched bases: 12. Germline CDR1 and CDR2: KGHDR and SFDVKD. The CDR3 extends over 16 amino acids. The CDR3, as DNA: TGTGCCACCAGTGGGGGGACTAGCGGTACGGCCCGGGAGCAGTTCTTC. The encoded protein is CATSGGTSGTAREQFF.

Comments on this clone: A junction boundary mismatches the germline segment, possibly from a read error. The chain uses TRBV5-1 and TRBJ2-6, with 8 bases aligning to TRBD2. This CDR3 is built from 18 residues. Germline loops: CDR1 SGHRS, CDR2 YFSETQ. CDR3 protein: CARSPGGGRDSGANVLTF. The DNA of the CDR3 is TGCGCCCGCAGCCCCGGGGGGGGCCGGGACTCTGGGGCCAACGTCCTGACTTTC.

CDR3 in amino acids: CASSKDWTGSREPGNTIYF. The CDR3 region has the DNA TGTGCCAGCAGCAAAGATTGGACAGGGAGTCGGGAACCCGGAAACACCATATATTTT. This chain connects TRBV21-1 to TRBJ1-3; the D call in the table, TRBD1, was not verified against the DNA. TRBV21-1 is designated a pseudogene. CDR3 size: 19 residues.

V is TRBV2 and J is TRBJ2-7; D unclear. The CDR3 has 12 amino acids. V shed 5 bases and J shed 4 bases, with 9 bases lying between them. The germline V gene has CDR1 SNHLY and CDR2 FYNNEI. CDR3 coding DNA: TGTGCCAGCAGTCGGTTCACTTACGAGCAGTACTTC. Its translation: CASSRFTYEQYF.

The chain has TRBV10-3 and TRBJ1-5; D is ambiguous. From germline, CDR1 is ENHRY and CDR2 SYGVKD. The CDR3 covers 12 residues. Between the trimmed V and J ends, which lost 6 bases and 4 bases, there was a span of 7 bases. The CDR3 coding sequence is TGTGCCATCAGCGACCGAAATCAGCCCCAGCATTTT. As protein: CAISDRNQPQHF.